The TCR beta chain under discussion was sequenced for a study of regulatory T cells in long-lasting Graves disease. This clonotype showed up many times. Its target is not known. General study findings and limits: Persistent Graves' patients showed less TCR diversity than newly diagnosed ones.

Sample time point: newly diagnosed GD, antithyroid drugs for less than 3 months. PBMC-derived RNA was used for the TCR library. Trimming left V 4 bases short and J 6 bases short, with 7 bases between. The CDR3 runs 12 residues. With iRepertoire HTBI primers and Arm-PCR of CDR3 regions, TCR beta libraries were built. In TCRdb, the multiplex PCR reads were re-called with MiXCR into one record per CDR3 protein. The sample consists of a few hundred thousand distinct CDR3 sequences, approximately 13% of them appearing once. The data were also submitted as part of a second study, on T cells in Graves' hyperthyroidism and ophthalmopathy. That report adds: Patients counted as stable if ophthalmopathy did not develop within 18 months. Blood also showed most of the thyroid clonotypes that were expanded above 0.001.

The receptor's source is a man aged 30 to 45 with Graves disease. The V and J genes are TRBV12-3 or TRBV12-4 and TRBJ1-5, with D maybe TRBD1 (6 bases). Sequencing was performed on peripheral blood mononuclear cells (PBMCs), taken at new diagnosis, from a patient treated with antithyroid drugs. The CDR3 region has the DNA TGTGCCAGCAGTTACAGGGTTCAGCCCCAGCATTTT. Its translation: CASSYRVQPQHF.